This T cell receptor beta chain was retrieved from a study of T-cell reconstitution after alpha-beta-depleted transplantation in children. Findings and caveats of the study: Surviving recipient cells, namely T cells and thymic progenitors, were the source of high day-60 TCRbeta diversity in some patients. At one year after transplant, newly produced T cells mostly accounted for T-cell counts and diversity. Alpha-beta T cells present about two months after transplant were reported to originate from several hundred expanded graft clones.

During its preparation, the TCRbeta library received unique molecular identifiers. TCRdb recomputed calls from the PCR reads with MiXCR, one row per CDR3 protein. The data contain about 440,000 distinct CDR3 sequences, approximately 42% of them singletons. Only a few counts were recorded for this clonotype. Its target is unknown. Germline CDR1 reads SGHRS; CDR2 reads YFSETQ. The CDR3 is made up of 15 amino acids. Unmatched junction bases numbered 2, after V lost 0 bases and J lost 1 base. Sequenced here: PBMCs, sampled before TCRalphabeta/CD19-depleted stem cell transplant. The chain is built from TRBV5-1 and TRBJ2-5, with TRBD2 matching over 8 bases. The source of this sequence is a girl aged 2-9 years with aplastic anemia, due to receive a stem cell transplant. The CDR3 DNA reads TGCGCCAGCAGCTTGGGGGGACTAGTCCAAGAGACCCAGTACTTC. Translating gives CASSLGGLVQETQYF.